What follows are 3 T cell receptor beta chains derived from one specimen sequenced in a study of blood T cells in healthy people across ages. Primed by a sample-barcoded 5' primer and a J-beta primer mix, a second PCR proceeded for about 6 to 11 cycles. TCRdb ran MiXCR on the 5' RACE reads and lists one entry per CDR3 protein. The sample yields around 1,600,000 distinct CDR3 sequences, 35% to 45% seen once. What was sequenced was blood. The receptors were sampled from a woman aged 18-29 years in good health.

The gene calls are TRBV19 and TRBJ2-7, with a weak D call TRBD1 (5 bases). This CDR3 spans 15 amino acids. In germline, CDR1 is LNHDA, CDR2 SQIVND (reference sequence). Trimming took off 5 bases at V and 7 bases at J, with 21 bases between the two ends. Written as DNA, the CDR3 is TGTGCCAGTAGTTCACCCAGGGATACCTACAATGAGCAGTACTTC. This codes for CASSSPRDTYNEQYF.

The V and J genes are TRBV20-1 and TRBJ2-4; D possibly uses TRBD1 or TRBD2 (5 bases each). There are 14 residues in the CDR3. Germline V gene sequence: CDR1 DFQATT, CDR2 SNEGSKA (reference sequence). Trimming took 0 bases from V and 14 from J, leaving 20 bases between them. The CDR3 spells CSARDGSGRLPEYF. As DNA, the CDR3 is TGCAGTGCTAGAGATGGATCGGGACGGCTTCCTGAGTACTTC.

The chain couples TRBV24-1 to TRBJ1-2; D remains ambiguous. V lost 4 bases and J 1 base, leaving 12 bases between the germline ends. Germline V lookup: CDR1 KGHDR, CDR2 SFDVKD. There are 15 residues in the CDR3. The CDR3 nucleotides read TGTGCCACCAGTGAGGATGCAAACATTAACTATGGCTACACCTTC. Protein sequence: CATSEDANINYGYTF.